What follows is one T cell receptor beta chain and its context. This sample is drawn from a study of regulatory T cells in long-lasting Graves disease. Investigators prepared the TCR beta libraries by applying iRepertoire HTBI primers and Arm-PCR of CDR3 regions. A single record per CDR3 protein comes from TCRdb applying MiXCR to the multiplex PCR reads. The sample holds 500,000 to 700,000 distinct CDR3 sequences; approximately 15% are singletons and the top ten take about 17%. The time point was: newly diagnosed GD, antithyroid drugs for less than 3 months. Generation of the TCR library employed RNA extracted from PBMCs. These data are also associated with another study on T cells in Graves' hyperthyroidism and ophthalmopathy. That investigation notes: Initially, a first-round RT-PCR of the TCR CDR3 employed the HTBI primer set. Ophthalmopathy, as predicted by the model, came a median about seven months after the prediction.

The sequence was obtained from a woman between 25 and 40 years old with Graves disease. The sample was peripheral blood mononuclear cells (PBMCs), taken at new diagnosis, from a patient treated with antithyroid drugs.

The CDR3 DNA sequence: TGCAGCGTTGTCGGGGATCTCCAAGAGACCCAGTACTTC. It specifies CSVVGDLQETQYF. This chain links TRBV29-1 with TRBJ2-5; D is perhaps TRBD2 (5 bases). The germline V gene has CDR1 SQVTM and CDR2 ANQGSEA. V gave up 4 bases and J gave up 1 base, with 10 bases separating them. CDR3 length: 13 amino acids.